This TCR beta chain was identified during a study of T cell responses to AZD1222 COVID-19 vaccine listed by TCRdb under 2021. In the study overall: AZD1222 recipients whose second dose came at about 4 weeks and those whose second dose came at about 12 weeks were combined into one group, since spike-specific TCR depth and breadth did not differ between the two schedules. A total of about 230 trial participants underwent TCR sequencing, of whom some 210 received two doses of AZD1222 and about 25 received two doses of the MenACWY control vaccine. Trial participants were enrolled into age subgroups of 18-55, 56-69 and 70-plus years, which contained around 140, 26 and 57 TCR-sequenced participants, respectively. On the study overall, not on this receptor specifically: Spike-specific TCR breadth and depth rose significantly after two AZD1222 doses compared with day 0 and with MenACWY recipients. Conclusions about previously exposed vaccinees were limited because only six AZD1222 recipients were SARS-CoV-2 seropositive at baseline. Most participants were white British and females outnumbered males, and the authors suggested that clonal diversity may have been underestimated. No day 14 peak-response samples were available, so repertoires were characterized only after the peak T cell response. CD4 TCRs associated with the vaccine covered the entire spike protein, and the dominant responses were in regions 160-218 and 743-854. Epitopes outside the regions mutated in the B.1.351 and B.1.1.7 variants were reportedly recognized by nearly half of the unique spike-specific TCRs. In the small 56-69-year group, the increase in depth fell short of significance, most likely because of low power.

The CDR3 regions of human TCRbeta chains were analyzed by immunosequencing. For the original study's pipeline: TCRs in the repertoires were matched against a reference library of SARS-CoV-2-specific TCRs that had been generated with the MIRA antigen-specificity platform. Breadth was defined as the fraction of unique TCRs that were SARS-CoV-2-associated. Depth was defined as the fraction of total T cells that were SARS-CoV-2-associated. Using the MIRA data, each spike-specific TCR was assigned both to the spike region to which the TCR was reactive and to a CD4 or CD8 class. Log10-transformed breadth and depth values were compared by one-way ANOVA with Sidak's multiple comparisons tests. TCRdb holds this immuneACCESS table with in-frame rearrangements only. Some clones are missing; in checked studies, unresolved V genes explain under half, and the rest has no known cause. Clone size and the V and J calls come from that table; the DNA yielded D and trimming. The sample table holds about 110,000 clones, of which 70% to 90% were seen once. The ten largest clones take up approximately 3% of the sample.

Trimming at the junction amounts to 4 bases on V and 4 bases on J, and the germline ends lie 5 bases apart. CDR1 and CDR2 (SGDLS, YYNGEE) derive from the germline V gene. Including cysteine and phenylalanine, the CDR3 has 12 amino acids. Left in the record is the CDR3 DNA by itself, 36 bases read in frame from the first base. This clone has only one observation. Which antigen it targets is not known. No per-base quality is available; no much larger clone lies one base away. In the paper's terms, the time point label means: baseline before first vaccination. Vaccinee samples were obtained from the UK trials COV001 and COV002, which included a single-blind randomized controlled phase 2/3 trial of AZD1222 (ChAdOx1 nCoV-19) in healthy adults. Trial participant PBMC samples were collected at day 0 and day 28 after the second dose for TCRbeta chain sequencing.

This receptor was obtained from an adult in good health. The source material was peripheral blood, sampled on day 0 of AZD1222 vaccination. This sequence uses TRBV9 and TRBJ2-2, with the D gene not confidently named. The CDR3: CASSRITGELFF. The sequence in DNA is TGTGCCAGCAGCCGCATCACCGGGGAGCTGTTTTTT. The full variable domain, completed from the reference TRBV9 and TRBJ2-2 proteins outside the CDR3, reads DSGVTQTPKHLITATGQRVTLRCSPRSGDLSVYWYQQSLDQGLQFLIQYYNGEERAKGNILERFSAQQFPDLHSELNLSSLELGDSALYFCASSRITGELFFGEGSRLTVL.